Listed below are T cell receptor beta chains from one sample, sequenced in a study of control samples from healthy donors and cancer patients. Sequencing was performed with immunoSEQ multiplex PCR; in TCRdb, only in-frame clones are kept and a portion is missing. The sample contains about 120,000 clones, around 90% of which appear only once. The material sequenced was blood. Source of these receptors: a man aged 45 to 65 in good health. CDR3s include the opening cysteine and the closing phenylalanine or tryptophan. Each record gives: J gene, clone size, V gene, D gene, CDR3 protein, CDR3 DNA. The D gene is left open where the match is weak. Size tells how often a clone was seen (once, few, many) or the class of an expanded clone, and some rows leave it out.

j_gene: TRBJ2-3; abundance: -; v_gene: TRBV3-1/TRBV3-2; d_gene: -; CDR3aa: CASSRTEADTQYF; CDR3nt: TGTGCCAGCAGCCGGACTGAGGCGGATACGCAGTATTTT
j_gene: TRBJ2-2; abundance: -; v_gene: TRBV12-3/TRBV12-4; d_gene: TRBD1; CDR3aa: CASKTGRTGELFF; CDR3nt: TGTGCCAGCAAGACAGGGCGCACCGGGGAGCTGTTTTTT
j_gene: TRBJ2-6; abundance: -; v_gene: TRBV21-1; d_gene: -; CDR3aa: CASSKVGGLAGALGANVLTF; CDR3nt: TGTGCCAGCAGCAAAGTCGGGGGACTAGCGGGGGCCTTGGGGGCCAACGTCCTGACTTTC
j_gene: TRBJ1-1; abundance: -; v_gene: TRBV12-3/TRBV12-4; d_gene: -; CDR3aa: CASSLRANTEAFF; CDR3nt: TGTGCCAGCAGTTTGAGGGCGAACACTGAAGCTTTCTTT
j_gene: TRBJ1-1; abundance: many; v_gene: TRBV18; d_gene: TRBD1; CDR3aa: CASSRTGEWYTEAFF; CDR3nt: TGTGCCAGCTCACGGACAGGGGAGTGGTACACTGAAGCTTTCTTT
j_gene: TRBJ1-5; abundance: -; v_gene: TRBV19; d_gene: -; CDR3aa: CASSIGINPQHF; CDR3nt: TGTGCCAGTAGTATAGGCATTAACCCCCAGCATTTT
j_gene: TRBJ1-2; abundance: -; v_gene: TRBV12-3/TRBV12-4; d_gene: -; CDR3aa: CASRGNMNYGYTF; CDR3nt: TGTGCCAGCAGAGGAAACATGAACTATGGCTACACCTTC
j_gene: TRBJ1-1; abundance: -; v_gene: TRBV6-5; d_gene: -; CDR3aa: CASSYQGPLPMAFF; CDR3nt: TGTGCCAGCAGTTACCAGGGGCCACTGCCTATGGCTTTCTTT
j_gene: TRBJ2-3; abundance: once; v_gene: TRBV30; d_gene: TRBD2; CDR3aa: CAWTLPAGVTDTQYF; CDR3nt: TGTGCCTGGACTCTCCCAGCGGGGGTGACAGATACGCAGTATTTT
j_gene: TRBJ2-7; abundance: -; v_gene: TRBV28; d_gene: -; CDR3aa: CASSLPGGGTRGEQYF; CDR3nt: TGTGCCAGCAGTTTACCGGGGGGAGGGACACGGGGCGAGCAGTACTTC